These 26 T cell receptor beta chains share one sample of origin, sequenced in a study of blood T cell repertoires in COVID-19. Profiling relied on immunoSEQ multiplex PCR, and the TCRdb table lists in-frame clones only, not all of them. This sample has about 210,000 clones, with about 90% found just once. Sequencing input: peripheral blood. These TCRs come from a man aged 25 to 45 with acute or convalescent COVID-19.

The V call is TRBV7-6, the J call TRBJ1-3, with D maybe TRBD1 (6 bases). Trimming removed 5 bases at V and 4 bases at J, with 18 bases between. This CDR3 has 16 residues. From germline, CDR1 is SGHVS and CDR2 FNYEAQ. As DNA, the CDR3 is TGTGCCAGCAGCCCCCAACAGGGCTCTGCCGGAAACACCATATATTTT. It yields the protein CASSPQQGSAGNTIYF.

The chain employs TRBV30 and TRBJ1-5, with D unresolved. CDR1 is GTSNPN, CDR2 SVGIG, per germline (reference sequence). V was trimmed by 2 bases and J by 3 bases, leaving 8 bases between them. CDR3 length: 13 residues. Here the CDR3 reads CAWSKWPNQPQHF. For the CDR3, the DNA is TGTGCCTGGAGTAAGTGGCCCAATCAGCCCCAGCATTTT.

The chain is built from TRBV6-5 and TRBJ1-3; D is unclear. V lost 4 bases to trimming and J lost 8 bases, with 15 bases between them. The CDR3 has 14 residues. CDR1 is MNHEY, CDR2 SVGAGI, per germline. The DNA for the CDR3 is TGTGCCAGCAGTTTAGGTAGCTGGAGCGACACCATATATTTT. Its protein product is CASSLGSWSDTIYF.

This chain links TRBV7-9 with TRBJ2-5; D unresolved. V shed 2 bases and J shed 0 bases, with 7 bases lying between them. Germline assignment: CDR1 SEHNR and CDR2 FQNEAQ (reference sequence). The CDR3 loop spans 14 amino acids. The CDR3 spells CASSLRRDQETQYF. CDR3 DNA sequence: TGTGCCAGCAGCTTAAGACGGGACCAAGAGACCCAGTACTTC. The entire variable domain, with the rest obtained from reference TRBV7-9 and TRBJ2-5, is as follows: DTGVSQNPRHKITKRGQNVTFRCDPISEHNRLYWYRQTLGQGPEFLTYFQNEAQLEKSRLLSDRFSAERPKGSFSTLEIQRTEQGDSAMYLCASSLRRDQETQYFGPGTRLLVL.

The chain is built from TRBV9 and TRBJ1-4, with D tentatively TRBD1 (6 bases). V lost 7 bases, J lost 5 bases, and 15 bases lay in between. Germline lookup yields CDR1 SGDLS and CDR2 YYNGEE. The CDR3 sequence is 14 residues long. The CDR3 protein is CASHRGGANEKLFF. In nucleotides, the CDR3 is TGTGCCAGCCACCGCGGGGGGGCGAATGAAAAACTGTTTTTT. Together with reference TRBV9 and TRBJ1-4, the CDR3 gives the full variable domain: DSGVTQTPKHLITATGQRVTLRCSPRSGDLSVYWYQQSLDQGLQFLIQYYNGEERAKGNILERFSAQQFPDLHSELNLSSLELGDSALYFCASHRGGANEKLFFGSGTQLSVL.

CDR3 protein: CASSLDSVGEKLFF. The CDR3 coding sequence is TGTGCCAGCAGTTTGGACAGCGTCGGTGAAAAACTGTTTTTT. The V and J genes are TRBV28 and TRBJ1-4, with a tentative D call TRBD1 (6 bases). With 3 bases removed from V and 7 bases from J, the gap between germline ends came to 12 bases. The germline V gene has CDR1 MDHEN and CDR2 SYDVKM. The length of the CDR3 is 14 residues.

The chain uses TRBV19 and TRBJ2-3; 8 bases match TRBD2. CDR3 length equals 17 residues. Germline V CDR1 and CDR2: LNHDA, SQIVND (reference sequence). J was trimmed by 3 bases and V by 6 bases; bases with no gene match: 14. The CDR3 loop is CASSPRRVGTSTDTQYF. Written as DNA, the CDR3 is TGTGCCAGTAGCCCTCGGAGGGTGGGGACTAGTACAGATACGCAGTATTTT. The full variable domain, in which reference TRBV19 and TRBJ2-3 provide the parts outside the CDR3, is DGGITQSPKYLFRKEGQNVTLSCEQNLNHDAMYWYRQDPGQGLRLIYYSQIVNDFQKGDIAEGYSVSREKKESFPLTVTSAQKNPTAFYLCASSPRRVGTSTDTQYFGPGTRLTVL.

This chain links TRBV3-1 (or the pseudogene TRBV3-2) with TRBJ2-1, with TRBD2 matching 8 bases. J lost 3 bases, V lost 7 bases, and 5 bases had no gene match. The CDR3 spans 14 residues. Germline V gene data show CDR1 as LGHDT and CDR2 as YNNKEL (reference sequence). CDR3 sequence (DNA): TGTGCCAGCACCACTGCGGGGGGCTACAATGAGCAGTTCTTC. Translation gives CASTTAGGYNEQFF.

This clone showed up just a few times. The rearrangement uses TRBV5-1 and TRBJ2-3, with 10 bases lining up with TRBD1. Trimming cost V 4 bases and J 5 bases; bases outside gene matches: 10. The germline V gene has CDR1 SGHRS and CDR2 YFSETQ. This CDR3 region has 16 residues. The CDR3 DNA sequence: TGCGCCAGCAGCACAGCCGGGACAGGGGTCCGAGATACGCAGTATTTT. Its protein product is CASSTAGTGVRDTQYF.

This chain connects TRBV15 to TRBJ2-7, with a possible D match to TRBD2 (5 bases). Trimming shortened V by 1 base and J by 0 bases, and 10 bases separated the two germline ends. In germline, CDR1 is LNHNV, CDR2 YYDKDF (reference sequence). There are 15 residues in the CDR3. CDR3 in DNA: TGTGCCACCAGCAGAGGAACGGGGAGCTCCTACGAGCAGTACTTC. This gives the protein CATSRGTGSSYEQYF.

The chain joins TRBV5-1 to TRBJ2-5; TRBD2 aligns across 9 bases. Germline values: CDR1 SGHRS, CDR2 YFSETQ. Trimming took 2 bases from V and 2 from J; bases not matched to a gene: 13. The CDR3 covers 18 residues. The CDR3 loop reads CASSFWGISGGQQETQYF. The CDR3 DNA sequence: TGCGCCAGCAGCTTCTGGGGTATTAGCGGGGGCCAACAAGAGACCCAGTACTTC.

The rearrangement joins TRBV5-4 to TRBJ2-1; 12 bases are a match to TRBD1. CDR1 is SGHNT, CDR2 YYREEE, per germline (reference sequence). There are 13 residues in the CDR3. Unmatched junction bases numbered 7, after V lost 4 bases and J lost 14 bases. In DNA form, the CDR3 reads TGTGCCAGCAGCCCGGGGACAGGGGGCGGGAAGTTCTTC. Encoded protein: CASSPGTGGGKFF.

The chain carries TRBV6-6 and TRBJ1-1; D is undetermined. The germline V gene has CDR1 MNHNY and CDR2 SVGAGI (reference sequence). The V gene lost 1 base and the J gene lost 3 bases, with 6 bases spanning the gap. This CDR3 comprises 13 residues. The CDR3 reads CASSYFGDTEAFF. The CDR3 DNA reads as TGTGCCAGCAGTTACTTCGGGGACACTGAAGCTTTCTTT.

The chain recombines TRBV5-5 with TRBJ2-2, with D maybe TRBD1 (5 bases). The CDR3 is 16 residues long. Germline lookup yields CDR1 SGHKS and CDR2 YYEKEE (reference sequence). Trimming stripped 0 bases from V and 0 bases from J, with 9 bases between. This CDR3 reads CASSLARAANTGELFF. Here the CDR3 DNA reads TGTGCCAGCAGCTTGGCCAGGGCCGCGAACACCGGGGAGCTGTTTTTT.

The chain links TRBV3-1 (or the pseudogene TRBV3-2) to TRBJ2-7, with D possibly matching TRBD2 (6 bases). The CDR3 is 16 amino acids. Trimming took off 1 base at V and 5 bases at J, with 18 bases between the two ends. Germline V gene lookup returns CDR1 LGHDT and CDR2 YNNKEL (reference sequence). The chain's CDR3 is CASSQVGTSGGNEQYF. The CDR3 DNA reads TGTGCCAGCAGCCAAGTCGGGACTTCTGGGGGAAACGAGCAGTACTTC.

This clone was seen once. This chain links TRBV30 with TRBJ1-3; no clear D. The germline V and J ends were trimmed by 4 bases and 0 bases, with 10 bases remaining between them. The CDR3 has 14 residues. Germline CDR1 and CDR2: GTSNPN and SVGIG (reference sequence). For the CDR3, the DNA is TGTGCCTGGAATCGTCGGAGCTCTGGAAACACCATATATTTT. Translation gives CAWNRRSSGNTIYF.

The chain uses TRBV4-2 and TRBJ2-4, with no clear D. The germline gives CDR1 LGHNA, CDR2 YNFKEQ. V lost 1 base to trimming and J lost 8 bases, with 3 bases between them. The CDR3 has 11 amino acids. CDR3: CASSQADIQYF. In DNA form, the CDR3 reads TGTGCCAGCAGCCAAGCGGACATTCAGTACTTC.

The chain uses TRBV19 and TRBJ1-4, with 9 bases aligning to TRBD1. The CDR3 has 17 amino acids. The junction had 15 bases not matched to a gene; V was cut back by 5 bases and J by 8 bases. The V gene's germline CDR1 is LNHDA and CDR2 SQIVND (reference sequence). This CDR3 reads CASSSTAGTGIGEKLFF. For the CDR3, the DNA is TGTGCCAGTAGTTCTACGGCCGGGACAGGGATTGGAGAAAAACTGTTTTTT.

This sequence joins TRBV29-1 and TRBJ2-1, with 7 bases identical to TRBD1. Losses at the gene ends were 4 bases for V and 0 bases for J; bases not matched to a gene: 6. CDR1 and CDR2 (germline): SQVTM, ANQGSEA. The CDR3 has 15 amino acids. The CDR3 nucleotides are TGCAGCGTTGCCACCCGACAGGGCTCCTACAATGAGCAGTTCTTC. Residues: CSVATRQGSYNEQFF.

The V call is TRBV7-9, the J call TRBJ2-7; 10 nucleotides match TRBD1. The CDR3 runs to 14 residues. The germline CDR1 and CDR2 sequences are SEHNR and FQNEAQ (reference sequence). V shed 3 bases, J shed 5 bases, and the junction held 4 bases outside the gene matches. Written as DNA, the CDR3 is TGTGCCAGCAGCTTGACAGGGGGCGGGGACGAGCAGTACTTC. Its translation: CASSLTGGGDEQYF.

The CDR3 protein is CAWVRGGYNEQFF. CDR3 nucleotide sequence: TGTGCCTGGGTCCGGGGGGGATACAATGAGCAGTTCTTC. The chain employs TRBV30 and TRBJ2-1; 8 bases align to TRBD2. After removal of 5 bases from V and 4 bases from J, the junction contained 4 bases not matched to a gene. Per germline, CDR1 GTSNPN and CDR2 SVGIG (reference sequence). The CDR3 is 13 residues long.

The DNA of the CDR3 is TGCGCCAGCAGTCCCGCCGGGACTAGCGGGAGAATTAGGTTTTCCTACAATGAGCAGTTCTTC. Its translation: CASSPAGTSGRIRFSYNEQFF. The V gene is TRBV5-1, the J gene TRBJ2-1; 14 bases agree with TRBD2. The germline CDR1 and CDR2 sequences are SGHRS and YFSETQ. This CDR3 region has 21 residues. V gave up 5 bases and J gave up 1 base; unmatched junction bases: 17.

The rearrangement uses TRBV5-6 and TRBJ2-5; 12 bases map to TRBD1. Per germline, CDR1 SGHDT and CDR2 YYEEEE. V shed 5 bases and J 5 bases; nucleotides not matched to a gene: 10. The CDR3 runs 16 residues. The CDR3 loop reads CASSSYRDRGLETQYF. For the CDR3, the DNA is TGTGCCAGCAGTTCCTACCGGGACAGGGGGCTGGAGACCCAGTACTTC.

The genes are TRBV6-2 or TRBV6-3 and TRBJ1-1; 12 bases match TRBD1. The V gene's germline CDR1 is MNHEY and CDR2 SVGEGT. V lost 6 bases to trimming and J lost 4 bases; unmatched junction nucleotides: 12. The length of the CDR3 is 17 residues. The CDR3 here is CASSTLPGQGAGTEAFF. Here the CDR3 DNA reads TGTGCCAGCAGCACCCTACCGGGACAGGGGGCTGGCACTGAAGCTTTCTTT.

This chain uses TRBV4-1 with TRBJ2-7, with D possibly TRBD2 on 6 matching bases. This CDR3 spans 17 amino acids. V was trimmed by 4 bases and J by 0 bases, leaving 19 bases between them. Germline CDR1 is MGHRA and CDR2 is YSYEKL. DNA for the CDR3: TGCGCCAGCAGCCTCCTAACCCCGCGGGACGGCTCCTACGAGCAGTACTTC. Translating it yields CASSLLTPRDGSYEQYF.

V is TRBV19 and J is TRBJ2-7, with a weak D call TRBD1 (6 bases). Germline V gives CDR1 LNHDA, CDR2 SQIVND (reference sequence). V lost 4 bases, J lost 3 bases, and 16 bases lay in between. This CDR3 has 15 residues. Written as DNA, the CDR3 is TGTGCCAGTAGTAGCAAGCAGGGGCTGGGCTACGAGCAGTACTTC. Protein product: CASSSKQGLGYEQYF.